Below are 27 T cell receptor beta chains sequenced from a single sample in a study of radiation and T cells in renal cell carcinoma. Time point indicated: blood 4 weeks post-SBRT, at nephrectomy. The treatment here: 15 Gy SBRT to primary tumor, nephrectomy 4 weeks later. Profiled with immunoSEQ multiplex PCR; TCRdb holds only in-frame clones, not every one. Of 120,000 to 150,000 clones detected, approximately 86% appear once; the ten largest clones hold 15% to 20%. This specimen consisted of blood, obtained from a patient whose treatment included radiotherapy and nephrectomy. Receptor source: a woman between 45 and 65 years old with renal cell carcinoma.

This chain links TRBV5-1 with TRBJ2-1; no firm D call. The CDR3 runs 15 residues. V was trimmed by 0 bases and J by 7 bases, leaving 14 bases between them. Germline lookup yields CDR1 SGHRS and CDR2 YFSETQ. CDR3 residues: CASSLVADLTNEQFF. The CDR3, as DNA: TGCGCCAGCAGCTTGGTAGCCGACCTTACTAATGAGCAGTTCTTC.

The chain recombines TRBV7-8 with TRBJ1-3, with no clear D. Germline V gene lookup returns CDR1 SGHVS and CDR2 FQNEAQ. The CDR3 consists of 13 residues. The V and J ends lost 3 bases and 2 bases respectively, with 5 bases between them. CDR3 coding DNA: TGTGCCAGCAGCTTGGGTACTGGAAACACCATATATTTT. It specifies CASSLGTGNTIYF.

This clone was detected once. The chain recombines TRBV9 with TRBJ2-1; D unresolved. Germline values: CDR1 SGDLS, CDR2 YYNGEE. The CDR3 length is 14 residues. Trimming removed 0 bases at V and 4 bases at J, with 8 bases between. CDR3 nucleotide sequence: TGTGCCAGCAGCGTAGATTACCCGTACAATGAGCAGTTCTTC. The encoded protein is CASSVDYPYNEQFF.

Only one count was recorded for this clone. Here the CDR3 DNA reads TGTGCCATCAGAGGGAGTGGGGGGGAAGCTTTCTTT. Translated, it gives CAIRGSGGEAFF. The chain joins TRBV10-3 to TRBJ1-1; TRBD1 might be the D (5 bases). Trimming cost V 6 bases and J 8 bases, with 13 bases left between them. Germline V gene lookup returns CDR1 ENHRY and CDR2 SYGVKD. This CDR3 has 12 amino acids.

The chain recombines TRBV10-1 with TRBJ2-7; TRBD2 might be the D (5 bases). V lost 2 bases, J lost 6 bases, and 20 bases lay in between. Germline CDR1 reads WNHNN; CDR2 reads SYGVQD (reference sequence). The CDR3 consists of 16 residues. CDR3 in DNA: TGCGCCAGCAGTGAGGGTTTCGGAGGTTCTAGGGCCGAGCAGTACTTC. Translation gives CASSEGFGGSRAEQYF.

This clone was seen once. The V and J genes are TRBV19 and TRBJ2-1, with 13 bases aligning to TRBD2. V was pared by 4 bases and J by 6 bases, with 3 bases of the junction left unmatched. Germline CDR1 LNHDA, CDR2 SQIVND (reference sequence). The CDR3 consists of 15 residues. The CDR3 protein is CASSTRTSGSNEQFF. In DNA form, the CDR3 reads TGTGCCAGTAGTACCCGGACTAGCGGGAGCAATGAGCAGTTCTTC.

The chain is built from TRBV4-1 and TRBJ2-5; TRBD2 is a possible D gene (7 bases). Germline V gene sequence: CDR1 MGHRA, CDR2 YSYEKL. This CDR3 region has 17 residues. The V and J ends lost 0 bases and 0 bases respectively, with 14 bases between them. The CDR3 coding sequence is TGCGCCAGCAGCCAAGACCTCGGGGGGCGGTACCAAGAGACCCAGTACTTC. Translated: CASSQDLGGRYQETQYF.

This clone was picked up one time. V usage is TRBV7-9 and J usage is TRBJ2-1, with 8 bases fitting TRBD1. The CDR3 contains 16 residues. The J segment lost 3 bases and the V segment lost 5 bases, leaving 9 bases of the junction unmatched. Germline V gives CDR1 SEHNR, CDR2 FQNEAQ (reference sequence). The CDR3 DNA reads TGTGCCAGCAGCCCCCGCGGGACAGGAGACTACAATGAGCAGTTCTTC. Protein sequence: CASSPRGTGDYNEQFF.

The rearrangement links TRBV10-1 to TRBJ2-3; D is uncertain. V was cut by 2 bases and J by 11 bases, with 17 bases left in between. CDR1 and CDR2 (germline): WNHNN, SYGVQD (reference sequence). The CDR3 covers 14 residues. The DNA for the CDR3 is TGCGCCAGCAGTGAGGTTTCGTCAAAAAACCGGCAGTATTTT. Translating gives CASSEVSSKNRQYF.

This rearrangement joins TRBV27 to TRBJ1-1, with 10 bases identical to TRBD1. The J segment lost 4 bases and the V segment lost 6 bases, leaving 5 bases of the junction unmatched. Germline values: CDR1 MNHEY, CDR2 SMNVEV (reference sequence). The CDR3 covers 14 residues. The CDR3 DNA reads TGTGCCAGCAGCCAGGGGACAGGGGCCACTGAAGCTTTCTTT. Protein sequence: CASSQGTGATEAFF.

In its sample, this clone was seen once. This rearrangement joins TRBV18 to TRBJ2-7, with 7 bases lining up with TRBD1. Germline-derived CDR1 and CDR2 are KGHSH and LQKENI. The V segment lost 2 bases and the J segment 2 bases; nucleotides outside the gene matches: 3. The CDR3 runs to 14 residues. The CDR3 DNA reads TGTGCCAGCTCACCAAGGCAGGGGGCCTACGAGCAGTACTTC. Protein product: CASSPRQGAYEQYF.

V and J are TRBV9 and TRBJ1-5; D is perhaps TRBD1 (5 bases). This CDR3 spans 17 amino acids. The V and J ends lost 0 bases and 0 bases respectively, with 13 bases between them. CDR1 is SGDLS and CDR2 is YYNGEE in the germline V gene. CDR3 residues: CASSVDQGIDSNQPQHF. In DNA, the CDR3 is TGTGCCAGCAGCGTAGACCAGGGCATTGATAGCAATCAGCCCCAGCATTTT.

V and J are TRBV19 and TRBJ2-1, with TRBD2 matching 7 bases. This CDR3 has 17 amino acids. The V and J ends lost 5 bases and 2 bases, in that order; junction bases with no gene match: 12. Germline assignment: CDR1 LNHDA and CDR2 SQIVND (reference sequence). CDR3 loop: CASSLEPRGMAYNEQFF. The DNA for the CDR3 is TGTGCCAGTAGTCTGGAACCGCGGGGGATGGCCTACAATGAGCAGTTCTTC. Filled out from reference TRBV19 and TRBJ2-1, the complete variable domain reads DGGITQSPKYLFRKEGQNVTLSCEQNLNHDAMYWYRQDPGQGLRLIYYSQIVNDFQKGDIAEGYSVSREKKESFPLTVTSAQKNPTAFYLCASSLEPRGMAYNEQFFGPGTRLTVL.

The chain uses TRBV7-6 and TRBJ1-1; D not resolved. The length of the CDR3 is 14 residues. The V gene lost 1 base and the J gene lost 3 bases, with 9 bases spanning the gap. The germline CDR1 and CDR2 sequences are SGHVS and FNYEAQ. Here the CDR3 DNA reads TGTGCCAGCAGCTTAGGCGGGGAGGACACTGAAGCTTTCTTT. It yields the protein CASSLGGEDTEAFF.

The V call is TRBV6-6, the J call TRBJ1-2; D remains unclear. Trimming took 7 bases from V and 0 from J, leaving 9 bases between them. Germline V CDR1 and CDR2: MNHNY, SVGAGI (reference sequence). The CDR3 spans 13 residues. CDR3 coding DNA: TGTGCCAGCATATCAGAGACTAACTATGGCTACACCTTC. Translation: CASISETNYGYTF.

This chain connects TRBV18 to TRBJ2-7; 8 bases are a match to TRBD2. Germline-derived CDR1 and CDR2 are KGHSH and LQKENI. Germline trimming cut 0 bases from V and 5 bases from J; bases unmatched to any gene: 3. CDR3 length equals 14 residues. CDR3 sequence reads: CASSPPISGDEQYF. CDR3 in DNA: TGTGCCAGCTCACCACCGATTAGCGGGGACGAGCAGTACTTC.

The chain couples TRBV4-1 to TRBJ2-3, with 10 nucleotides matching TRBD1. The CDR3 extends over 17 amino acids. Trimming at V came to 0 bases and at J to 3 bases, leaving 6 bases not matched to a gene. CDR1 and CDR2 from the germline V gene are MGHRA and YSYEKL. CDR3 sequence reads: CASSQEGQGQGTDTQYF. For the CDR3, the DNA is TGCGCCAGCAGCCAAGAGGGACAGGGGCAGGGGACAGATACGCAGTATTTT.

The rearrangement joins TRBV10-2 to TRBJ1-1; the D is unclear. V was cut by 3 bases and J by 0 bases, with 2 bases left in between. Germline-derived CDR1 and CDR2 are WSHSY and SAAADI. The CDR3 runs 12 residues. This CDR3 reads CASSELNTEAFF. CDR3 in DNA: TGCGCCAGCAGTGAACTGAACACTGAAGCTTTCTTT.

In its sample, this clone was seen a few times. The V call is TRBV5-1, the J call TRBJ2-2, with D possibly TRBD2 on 5 matching bases. Trimming removed 4 bases from V and 3 bases from J, with 19 bases in between. CDR3 size: 17 residues. Germline-derived CDR1 and CDR2 are SGHRS and YFSETQ. CDR3 amino acids: CASSLGRRSTYTGELFF. In DNA, the CDR3 is TGCGCCAGCAGCCTCGGAAGGAGGTCTACCTACACCGGGGAGCTGTTTTTT.

This chain joins TRBV7-2 and TRBJ2-3; the match to TRBD2 covers 11 bases. This CDR3 region has 14 residues. CDR1 SGHTA and CDR2 FQGNSA come from the germline V gene. Trimming at V came to 11 bases and at J to 6 bases, leaving 10 bases not matched to a gene. Here the CDR3 reads CAGSLAGVSDTQYF. Written as DNA, the CDR3 is TGTGCCGGGTCACTAGCGGGAGTTTCTGATACGCAGTATTTT.

The chain couples TRBV6-6 to TRBJ1-4; no definite D call. Germline V gene sequence: CDR1 MNHNY, CDR2 SVGAGI (reference sequence). The CDR3 totals 14 residues. The ends were cut back, 6 bases at V and 1 base at J, with 9 bases in the middle. This CDR3 is CASSRTVTNEKLFF. The CDR3 nucleotides are TGTGCCAGCAGCCGGACGGTAACTAATGAAAAACTGTTTTTT.

The V gene is TRBV9, the J gene TRBJ2-7; D tentatively reads TRBD1 or TRBD2 (6 bases each). This CDR3 has 15 residues. Germline V gene data show CDR1 as SGDLS and CDR2 as YYNGEE. With 4 bases removed from V and 0 bases from J, the gap between germline ends came to 14 bases. The CDR3 DNA reads as TGTGCCAGCAGCTCCGAAGGGGGGAGCTCCTACGAGCAGTACTTC. It encodes CASSSEGGSSYEQYF.

This clone was found once. The chain has TRBV6-5 and TRBJ1-5, with a tentative D call TRBD1 (5 bases). Germline-derived CDR1 and CDR2 are MNHEY and SVGAGI. The ends were cut back, 4 bases at V and 2 bases at J, with 9 bases in the middle. The CDR3 spans 14 residues. CDR3 amino acids: CASSSQGGNQPQHF. CDR3 bases: TGTGCCAGCAGTTCCCAGGGAGGCAATCAGCCCCAGCATTTT.

This clone turned up a few times. V gene TRBV10-1 combines with J gene TRBJ1-1, with 8 positions matching TRBD1. The CDR3 length is 12 residues. Germline values: CDR1 WNHNN, CDR2 SYGVQD (reference sequence). The V and J ends lost 5 bases and 4 bases, in that order; junction bases with no gene match: 0. This CDR3 reads CASSTGGTEAFF. For the CDR3, the DNA is TGCGCCAGCAGTACAGGGGGCACTGAAGCTTTCTTT.

The CDR3 DNA reads TGTGCCAGCAACCCCACGGGCATAGACAATGAGCAGTTCTTC. Its translation: CASNPTGIDNEQFF. The V call is TRBV5-6, the J call TRBJ2-1; D is ambiguous. Germline V gene data show CDR1 as SGHDT and CDR2 as YYEEEE. V was clipped by 6 bases and J by 5 bases, with 15 bases between them. The CDR3 is made up of 14 amino acids.

This chain joins TRBV28 and TRBJ1-2, with no clear D. CDR1 MDHEN and CDR2 SYDVKM come from the germline V gene. CDR3 length: 15 amino acids. The V end lost 6 bases, the J end lost 0 bases, and 14 bases lay between the germline ends. The CDR3 region is CASSPQVPTNYGYTF. CDR3 bases: TGTGCCAGCAGCCCGCAAGTCCCTACTAACTATGGCTACACCTTC.

V and J are TRBV7-9 and TRBJ2-3, with 16 nucleotides matching TRBD2. The germline CDR1 and CDR2 sequences are SEHNR and FQNEAQ (reference sequence). The CDR3 sequence is 16 residues long. V lost 3 bases and J lost 6; bases outside the gene matches: 3. CDR3 protein: CASSFVGLAGGDTQYF. CDR3 nucleotide sequence: TGTGCCAGCAGCTTCGTGGGACTAGCGGGAGGGGATACGCAGTATTTT.